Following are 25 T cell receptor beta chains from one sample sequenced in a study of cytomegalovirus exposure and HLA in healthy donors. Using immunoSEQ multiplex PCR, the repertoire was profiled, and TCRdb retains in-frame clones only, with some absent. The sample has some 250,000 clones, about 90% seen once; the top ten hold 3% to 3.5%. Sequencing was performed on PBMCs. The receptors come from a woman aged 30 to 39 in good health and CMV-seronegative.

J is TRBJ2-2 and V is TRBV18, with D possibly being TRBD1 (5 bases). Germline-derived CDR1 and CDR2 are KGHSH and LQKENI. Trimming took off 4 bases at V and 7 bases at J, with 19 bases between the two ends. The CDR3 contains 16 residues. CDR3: CASSQPGAGSVGELFF. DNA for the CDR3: TGTGCCAGCTCACAACCGGGTGCAGGGTCGGTCGGGGAGCTGTTTTTT.

CDR3 residues: CASSPHNDNEQFF. The CDR3 bases are TGTGCCAGCAGTCCCCATAACGATAATGAGCAGTTCTTC. This chain links TRBV27 with TRBJ2-1; D is unresolved. CDR1 and CDR2 (germline): MNHEY, SMNVEV (reference sequence). There are 13 residues in the CDR3. The V and J ends lost 5 bases and 7 bases respectively, with 12 bases between them.

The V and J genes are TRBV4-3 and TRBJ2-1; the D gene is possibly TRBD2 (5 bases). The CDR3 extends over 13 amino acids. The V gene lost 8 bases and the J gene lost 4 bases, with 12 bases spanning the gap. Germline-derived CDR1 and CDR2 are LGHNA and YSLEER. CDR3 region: CASAVAGYNEQFF. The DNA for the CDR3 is TGCGCCAGCGCCGTTGCGGGTTACAATGAGCAGTTCTTC.

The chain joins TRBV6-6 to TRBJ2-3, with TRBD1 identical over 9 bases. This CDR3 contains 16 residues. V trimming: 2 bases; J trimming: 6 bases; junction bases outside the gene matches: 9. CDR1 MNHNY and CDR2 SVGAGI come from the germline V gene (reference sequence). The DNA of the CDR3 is TGTGCCAGCAGTTACGGGACAGGGCATTCGGCGGATACGCAGTATTTT. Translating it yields CASSYGTGHSADTQYF.

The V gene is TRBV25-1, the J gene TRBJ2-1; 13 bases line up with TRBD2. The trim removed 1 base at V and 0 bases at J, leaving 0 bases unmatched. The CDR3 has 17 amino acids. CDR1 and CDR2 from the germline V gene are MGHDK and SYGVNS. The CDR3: CASSEWTSGSSYNEQFF. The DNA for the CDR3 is TGTGCCAGCAGTGAATGGACTAGCGGGAGCTCCTACAATGAGCAGTTCTTC.

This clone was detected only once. CDR3 coding DNA: TGTGCCAGCAGTTTATTGGGGGGAAAGAACACTGAAGCTTTCTTT. The encoded protein is CASSLLGGKNTEAFF. This chain links TRBV28 with TRBJ1-1; D may be TRBD1 (5 bases). This CDR3 spans 15 amino acids. Trimming shortened V by 1 base and J by 1 base, and 10 bases separated the two germline ends. CDR1 and CDR2 from the germline V gene are MDHEN and SYDVKM.

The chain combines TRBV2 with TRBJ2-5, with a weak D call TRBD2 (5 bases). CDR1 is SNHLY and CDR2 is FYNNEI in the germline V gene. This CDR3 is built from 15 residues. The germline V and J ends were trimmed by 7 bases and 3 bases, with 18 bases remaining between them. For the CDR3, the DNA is TGTGCCAGCATCCCTTTTCGGGGAGAGAAAGAGACCCAGTACTTC. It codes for CASIPFRGEKETQYF.

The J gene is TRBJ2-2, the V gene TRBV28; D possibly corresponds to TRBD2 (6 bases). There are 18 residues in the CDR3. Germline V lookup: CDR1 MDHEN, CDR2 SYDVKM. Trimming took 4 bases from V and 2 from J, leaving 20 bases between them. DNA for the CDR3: TGTGCCAGCAGTTCGTCCCCTGGGAGGATACACAACACCGGGGAGCTGTTTTTT. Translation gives CASSSSPGRIHNTGELFF. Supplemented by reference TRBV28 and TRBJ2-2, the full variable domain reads DVKVTQSSRYLVKRTGEKVFLECVQDMDHENMFWYRQDPGLGLRLIYFSYDVKMKEKGDIPEGYSVSREKKERFSLILESASTNQTSMYLCASSSSPGRIHNTGELFFGEGSRLTVL.

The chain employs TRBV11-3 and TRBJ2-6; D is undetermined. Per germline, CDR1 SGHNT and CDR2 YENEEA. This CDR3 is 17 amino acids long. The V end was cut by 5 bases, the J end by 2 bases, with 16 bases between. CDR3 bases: TGTGCCAGCAGCCCCAATAGCAAGGGTGCTGGGGCCAACGTCCTGACTTTC. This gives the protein CASSPNSKGAGANVLTF.

The DNA of the CDR3 is TGTGCCAGCAGCTCGGAGGTTTTTAGGTTAGGTGATACGCAGTATTTT. This codes for CASSSEVFRLGDTQYF. This rearrangement joins TRBV5-6 to TRBJ2-3, with a possible D match to TRBD2 (5 bases). V was clipped by 3 bases and J by 6 bases, with 20 bases between them. Germline CDR1 is SGHDT and CDR2 is YYEEEE. The length of the CDR3 is 16 residues.

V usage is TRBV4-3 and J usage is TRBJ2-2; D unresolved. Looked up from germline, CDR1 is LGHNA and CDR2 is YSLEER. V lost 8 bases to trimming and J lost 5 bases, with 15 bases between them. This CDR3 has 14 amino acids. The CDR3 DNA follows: TGCGCCAGCCGCCGCATGGTAGTTACCGGGGAGCTGTTTTTT. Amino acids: CASRRMVVTGELFF.

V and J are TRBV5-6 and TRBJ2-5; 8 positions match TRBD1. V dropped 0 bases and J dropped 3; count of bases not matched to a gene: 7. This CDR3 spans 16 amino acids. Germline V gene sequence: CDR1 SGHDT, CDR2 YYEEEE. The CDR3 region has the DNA TGTGCCAGCAGCTTGGTTACAGGGACAGGTAAAGAGACCCAGTACTTC. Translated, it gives CASSLVTGTGKETQYF.

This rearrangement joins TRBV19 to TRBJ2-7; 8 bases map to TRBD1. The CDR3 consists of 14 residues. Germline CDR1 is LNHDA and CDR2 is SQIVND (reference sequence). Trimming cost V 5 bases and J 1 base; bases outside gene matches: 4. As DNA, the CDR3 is TGTGCCAGTAGTGCGGGACAGGTTTCCTACGAGCAGTACTTC. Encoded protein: CASSAGQVSYEQYF.

CDR3 protein: CASSEPGLAAYNEQFF. Here the CDR3 DNA reads TGTGCCAGCAGTGAGCCCGGACTAGCGGCCTACAATGAGCAGTTCTTC. V gene TRBV2 combines with J gene TRBJ2-1, with TRBD2 identical over 10 bases. CDR1 is SNHLY, CDR2 FYNNEI, per germline. The CDR3 has 16 amino acids. V gave up 3 bases and J gave up 2 bases; unmatched junction bases: 4.

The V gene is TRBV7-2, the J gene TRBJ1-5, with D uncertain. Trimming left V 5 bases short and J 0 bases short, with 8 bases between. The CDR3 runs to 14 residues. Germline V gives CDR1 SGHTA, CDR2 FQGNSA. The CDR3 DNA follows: TGTGCCAGCAGCCCCTGGAATAGCAATCAGCCCCAGCATTTT. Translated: CASSPWNSNQPQHF.

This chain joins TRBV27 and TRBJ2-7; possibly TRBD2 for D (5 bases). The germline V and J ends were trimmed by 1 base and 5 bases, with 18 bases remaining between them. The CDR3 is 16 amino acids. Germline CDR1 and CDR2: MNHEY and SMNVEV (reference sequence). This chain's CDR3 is CASSLLGRLDYDEQYF. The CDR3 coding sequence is TGTGCCAGCAGTTTATTGGGCAGGCTAGACTACGACGAGCAGTACTTC.

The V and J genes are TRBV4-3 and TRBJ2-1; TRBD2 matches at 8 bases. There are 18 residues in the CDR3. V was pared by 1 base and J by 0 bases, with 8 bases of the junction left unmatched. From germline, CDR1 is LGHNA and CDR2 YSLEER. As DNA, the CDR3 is TGCGCCAGCAGCCAAGTAATGGAGCGGGGGACCTCCTACAATGAGCAGTTCTTC. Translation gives CASSQVMERGTSYNEQFF.

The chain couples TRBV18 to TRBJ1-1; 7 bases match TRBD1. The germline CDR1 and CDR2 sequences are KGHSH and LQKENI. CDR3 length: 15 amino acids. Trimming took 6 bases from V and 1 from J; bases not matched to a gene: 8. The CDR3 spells CASSQGQVPNTEAFF. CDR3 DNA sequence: TGTGCCAGCTCTCAAGGACAGGTACCGAACACTGAAGCTTTCTTT.

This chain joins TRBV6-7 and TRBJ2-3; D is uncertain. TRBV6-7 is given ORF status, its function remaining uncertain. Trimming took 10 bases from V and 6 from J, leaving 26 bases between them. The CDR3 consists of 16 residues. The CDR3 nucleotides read TGTGCCAACGAACTAAACACGGGTAGGATTGCGGATACGCAGTATTTT. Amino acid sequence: CANELNTGRIADTQYF.

CDR3 DNA sequence: TGTGCCAGCAGCGAAATTGAGCCCTACGAGCAGTACTTC. Its protein product is CASSEIEPYEQYF. J is TRBJ2-7 and V is TRBV7-9; D is uncertain. CDR1 is SEHNR and CDR2 is FQNEAQ in the germline V gene (reference sequence). Trimming removed 5 bases from V and 2 bases from J, with 10 bases in between. The CDR3 covers 13 residues.

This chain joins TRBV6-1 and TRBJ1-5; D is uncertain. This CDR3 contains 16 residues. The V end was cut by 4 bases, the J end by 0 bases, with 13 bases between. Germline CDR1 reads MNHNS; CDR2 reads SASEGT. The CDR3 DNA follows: TGTGCCAGCAGTGCAAAGAGTTCATATAGCAATCAGCCCCAGCATTTT. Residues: CASSAKSSYSNQPQHF.

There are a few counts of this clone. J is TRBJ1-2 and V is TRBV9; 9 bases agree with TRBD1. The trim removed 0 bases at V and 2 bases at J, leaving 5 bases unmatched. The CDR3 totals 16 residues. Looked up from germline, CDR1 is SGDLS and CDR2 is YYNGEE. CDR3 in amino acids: CASSVARTGENYGYTF. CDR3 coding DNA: TGTGCCAGCAGCGTAGCTAGGACAGGGGAAAACTATGGCTACACCTTC.

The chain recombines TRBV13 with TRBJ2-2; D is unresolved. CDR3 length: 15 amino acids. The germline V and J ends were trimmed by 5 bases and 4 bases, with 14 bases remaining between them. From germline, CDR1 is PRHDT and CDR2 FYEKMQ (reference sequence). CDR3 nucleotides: TGTGCCAGCAGCCCCCGCCAACAGAGCACCGGGGAGCTGTTTTTT. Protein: CASSPRQQSTGELFF.

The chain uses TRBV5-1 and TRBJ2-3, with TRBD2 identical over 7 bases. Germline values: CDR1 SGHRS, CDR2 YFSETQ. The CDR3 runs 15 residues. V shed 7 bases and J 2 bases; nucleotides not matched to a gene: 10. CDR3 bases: TGCGCCAGCTTACGGGCGGGAGCTATCACAGATACGCAGTATTTT. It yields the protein CASLRAGAITDTQYF.

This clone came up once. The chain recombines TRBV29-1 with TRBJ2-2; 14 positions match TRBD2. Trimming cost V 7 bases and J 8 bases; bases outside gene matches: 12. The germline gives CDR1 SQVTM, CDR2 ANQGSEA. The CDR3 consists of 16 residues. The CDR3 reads CSAYGTSGGGTGELFF. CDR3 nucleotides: TGCAGCGCTTACGGGACTAGCGGGGGAGGCACAGGGGAGCTGTTTTTT.